These T cell receptor beta chains were read from a single sample in a study of T cell responses to AZD1222 COVID-19 vaccine. Assay: immunoSEQ multiplex PCR; the TCRdb copy retains only in-frame clones and omits some. The data contain more than 120,000 clones, around 90% of them seen just once; the ten biggest clones take up 1.5% to 2%. The input for sequencing was peripheral blood, taken 28 days after the second AZD1222 dose. Every receptor here comes from an adult who received the AZD1222 COVID-19 vaccine. Each CDR3 is given without its conserved first and last residue. The order of the fields is J gene, D gene, V gene, clone size, CDR3 protein. A D gene is named only where the DNA matches it firmly. Clone size is stated in some rows and not others, as once, few, many or a class when expanded.

>TRBJ2-3|TRBD1|TRBV7-2|-
ASSLAPGQGNPDTQY
>TRBJ1-1|-|TRBV2|-
ASNRGANTEAF
>TRBJ2-7|TRBD2|TRBV4-3|-
ASSQAWTSGRVSLQY
>TRBJ1-6|TRBD1|TRBV20-1|-
SASRGQDNSPLH
>TRBJ2-1|-|TRBV5-1|-
ASSPGVPNNNEQF
>TRBJ2-3|TRBD2|TRBV19|-
ASSIGRDPDTQY
>TRBJ1-2|-|TRBV19|-
ASSKGTGTTGYT
>TRBJ2-5|-|TRBV7-3|-
ASSPDPGTPETQY
>TRBJ1-1|-|TRBV6-5|-
ASSYGAVNTEAF
>TRBJ2-1|TRBD1|TRBV10-3|-
AISPDRGRNEQF
>TRBJ1-2|-|TRBV27|-
ASSPQDRYGYT
>TRBJ1-1|TRBD1|TRBV6-2/TRBV6-3|few
ASSRGQAIKAF
>TRBJ1-2|-|TRBV6-5|-
ASSYGRMSSNYGYT